The entry below describes one T cell receptor beta chain. This sample stems from a study of shared clonotypes between healthy human individuals. Study background: Each donor's CD8 memory used one plate, CD8 naive two, each CD4 subset three.

For each subset, genomic DNA was distributed in equal portions over several immunoSEQ plates. Data came from immunoSEQ multiplex PCR; TCRdb stores just in-frame clones and leaves some out. The table lists some 2,000,000 clones, 90% to 96% of them singletons. The CDR3 covers 16 residues. Between the trimmed V and J ends, which lost 6 bases and 0 bases, there was a span of 15 bases. Germline CDR1 is MGHRA and CDR2 is YSYEKL. Each of the donors was a healthy adult who was HIV-negative and had not had a recent acute infection or vaccination. CD4+ cells were split into CD45RA+ naive and CD45RA-negative memory subsets.

The sample was naive CD4+ T cells sorted from blood. Sample subset: CD45RA+ positively selected. The chain combines TRBV4-1 with TRBJ2-1; D remains unclear. The TCR was taken from a young man in good health. The CDR3 DNA sequence: TGCGCCAGCAGGGCTGCGCCCACGAGCTCCTACAATGAGCAGTTCTTC. Translated: CASRAAPTSSYNEQFF.